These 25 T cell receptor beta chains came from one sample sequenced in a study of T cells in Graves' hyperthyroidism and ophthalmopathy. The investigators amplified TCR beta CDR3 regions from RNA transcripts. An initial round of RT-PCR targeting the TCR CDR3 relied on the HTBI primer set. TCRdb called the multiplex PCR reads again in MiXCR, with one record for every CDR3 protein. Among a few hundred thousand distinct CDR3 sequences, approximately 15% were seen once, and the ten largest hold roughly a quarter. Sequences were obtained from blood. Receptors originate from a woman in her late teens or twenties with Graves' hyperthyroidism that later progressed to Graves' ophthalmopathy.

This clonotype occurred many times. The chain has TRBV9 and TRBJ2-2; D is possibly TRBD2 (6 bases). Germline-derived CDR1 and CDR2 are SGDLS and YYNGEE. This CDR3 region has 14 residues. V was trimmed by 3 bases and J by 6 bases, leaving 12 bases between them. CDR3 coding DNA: TGTGCCAGCAGCGCAGCCGGGGAGGCCGGGGAGCTGTTTTTT. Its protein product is CASSAAGEAGELFF. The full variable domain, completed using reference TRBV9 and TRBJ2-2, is DSGVTQTPKHLITATGQRVTLRCSPRSGDLSVYWYQQSLDQGLQFLIQYYNGEERAKGNILERFSAQQFPDLHSELNLSSLELGDSALYFCASSAAGEAGELFFGEGSRLTVL.

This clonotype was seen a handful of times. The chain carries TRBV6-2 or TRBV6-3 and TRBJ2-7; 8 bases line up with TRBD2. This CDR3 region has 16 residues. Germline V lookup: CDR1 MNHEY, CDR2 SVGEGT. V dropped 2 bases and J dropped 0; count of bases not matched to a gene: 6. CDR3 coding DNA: TGTGCCAGCAGTTACGGGTCGCTAGCGGGCTCCTACGAGCAGTACTTC. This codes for CASSYGSLAGSYEQYF.

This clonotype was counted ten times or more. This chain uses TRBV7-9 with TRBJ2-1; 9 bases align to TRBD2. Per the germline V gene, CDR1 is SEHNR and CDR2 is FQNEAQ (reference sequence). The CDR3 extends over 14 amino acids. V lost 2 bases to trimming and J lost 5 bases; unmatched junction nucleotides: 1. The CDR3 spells CASSLLAGHNEQFF. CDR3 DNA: TGTGCCAGCAGCTTACTAGCGGGACACAATGAGCAGTTCTTC.

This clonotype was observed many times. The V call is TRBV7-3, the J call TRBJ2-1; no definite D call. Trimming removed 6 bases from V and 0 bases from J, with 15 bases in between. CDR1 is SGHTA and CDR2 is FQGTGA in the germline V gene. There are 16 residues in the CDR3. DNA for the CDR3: TGTGCCAGCAGTTATTTGGCCGGAAGCTCCTACAATGAGCAGTTCTTC. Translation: CASSYLAGSSYNEQFF.

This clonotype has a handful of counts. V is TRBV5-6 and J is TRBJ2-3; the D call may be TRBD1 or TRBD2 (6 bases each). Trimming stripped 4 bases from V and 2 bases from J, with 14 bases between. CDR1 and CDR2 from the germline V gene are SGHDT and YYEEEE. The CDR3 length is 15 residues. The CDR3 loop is CASSNYRGDTDTQYF. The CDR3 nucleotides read TGTGCCAGCAGCAATTATAGGGGGGACACAGATACGCAGTATTTT.

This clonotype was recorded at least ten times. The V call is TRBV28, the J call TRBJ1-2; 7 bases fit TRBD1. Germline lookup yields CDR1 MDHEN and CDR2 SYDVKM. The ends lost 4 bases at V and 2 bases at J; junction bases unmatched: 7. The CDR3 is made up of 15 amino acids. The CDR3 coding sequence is TGTGCCAGCAGTTGGGGACAGACAGGAAACTATGGCTACACCTTC. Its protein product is CASSWGQTGNYGYTF.

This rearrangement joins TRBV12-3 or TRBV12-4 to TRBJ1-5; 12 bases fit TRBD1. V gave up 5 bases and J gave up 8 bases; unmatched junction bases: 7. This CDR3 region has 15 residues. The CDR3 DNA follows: TGTGCCAGCAGTAAGGGACAGGGGGCGGTTAAGCCCCAGCATTTT. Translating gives CASSKGQGAVKPQHF.

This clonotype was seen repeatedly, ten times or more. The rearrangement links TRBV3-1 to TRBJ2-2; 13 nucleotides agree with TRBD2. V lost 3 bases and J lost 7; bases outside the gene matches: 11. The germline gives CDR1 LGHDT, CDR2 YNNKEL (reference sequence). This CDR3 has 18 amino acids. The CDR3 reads CASSHSPGLAGRVGELFF. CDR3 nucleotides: TGTGCCAGCAGCCATTCTCCGGGACTAGCGGGAAGGGTCGGGGAGCTGTTTTTT.

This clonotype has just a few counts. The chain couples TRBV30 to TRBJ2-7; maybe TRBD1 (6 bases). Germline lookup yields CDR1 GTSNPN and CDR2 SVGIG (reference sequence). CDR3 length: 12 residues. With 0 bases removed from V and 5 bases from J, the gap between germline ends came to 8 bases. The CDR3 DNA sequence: TGTGCCTGGAGTGTACAGGGTAACGAGCAGTACTTC. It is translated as CAWSVQGNEQYF.

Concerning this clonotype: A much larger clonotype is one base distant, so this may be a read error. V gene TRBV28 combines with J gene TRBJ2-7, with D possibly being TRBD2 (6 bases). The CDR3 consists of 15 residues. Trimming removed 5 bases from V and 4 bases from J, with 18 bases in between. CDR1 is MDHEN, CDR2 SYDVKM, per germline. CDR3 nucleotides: TGTGCCAGCAGTCGTATAAAGTGGGCGGGGTACGAGCAGTACTTC. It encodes CASSRIKWAGYEQYF.

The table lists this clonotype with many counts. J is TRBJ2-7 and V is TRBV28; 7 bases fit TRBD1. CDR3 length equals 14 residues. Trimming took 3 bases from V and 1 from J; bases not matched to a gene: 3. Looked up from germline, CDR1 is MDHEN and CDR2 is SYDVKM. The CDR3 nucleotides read TGTGCCAGCAGTTTGTTGGGACAGTCCTACGAGCAGTACTTC. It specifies CASSLLGQSYEQYF.

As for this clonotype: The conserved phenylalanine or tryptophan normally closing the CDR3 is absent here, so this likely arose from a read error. CDR3 amino acids: CASSPGGRMNTEAFS. As DNA, the CDR3 is TGTGCCAGCAGCCCCGGGGGCAGAATGAACACTGAAGCTTTCTCT. This chain connects TRBV7-2 to TRBJ1-1; maybe TRBD1 (6 bases). The CDR3 is made up of 15 amino acids. Trimming pared 5 bases from V and 0 bases from J, leaving 13 bases between. CDR1 and CDR2 from the germline V gene are SGHTA and FQGNSA.

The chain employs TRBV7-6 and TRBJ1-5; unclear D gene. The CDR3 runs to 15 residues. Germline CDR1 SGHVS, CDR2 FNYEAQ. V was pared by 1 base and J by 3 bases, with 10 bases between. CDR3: CASSLVAGLNQPQHF. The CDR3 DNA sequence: TGTGCCAGCAGCTTAGTGGCAGGCCTCAATCAGCCCCAGCATTTT.

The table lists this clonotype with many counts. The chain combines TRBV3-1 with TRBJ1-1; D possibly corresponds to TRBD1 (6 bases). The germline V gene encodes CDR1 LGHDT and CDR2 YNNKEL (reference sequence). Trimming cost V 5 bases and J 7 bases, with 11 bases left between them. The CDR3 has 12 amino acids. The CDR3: CASSFRGREAFF. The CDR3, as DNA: TGTGCCAGCAGCTTTCGGGGGCGTGAAGCTTTCTTT.

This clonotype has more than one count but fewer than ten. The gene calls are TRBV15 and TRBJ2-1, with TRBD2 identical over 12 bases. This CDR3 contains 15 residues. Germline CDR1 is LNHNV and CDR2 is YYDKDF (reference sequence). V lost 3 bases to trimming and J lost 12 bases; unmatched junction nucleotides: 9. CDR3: CATSRVALAGGGQFF. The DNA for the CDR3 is TGTGCCACCAGCAGGGTCGCACTAGCGGGAGGAGGGCAGTTCTTC.

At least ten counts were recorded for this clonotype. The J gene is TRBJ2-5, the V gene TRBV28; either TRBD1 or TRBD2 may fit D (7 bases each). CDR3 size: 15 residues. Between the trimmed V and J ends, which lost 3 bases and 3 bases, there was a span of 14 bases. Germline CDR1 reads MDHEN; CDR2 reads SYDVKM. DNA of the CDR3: TGTGCCAGCAGTTTTGTGGGAGGGGGCGAAGAGACCCAGTACTTC. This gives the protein CASSFVGGGEETQYF. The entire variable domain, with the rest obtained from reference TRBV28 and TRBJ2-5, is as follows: DVKVTQSSRYLVKRTGEKVFLECVQDMDHENMFWYRQDPGLGLRLIYFSYDVKMKEKGDIPEGYSVSREKKERFSLILESASTNQTSMYLCASSFVGGGEETQYFGPGTRLLVL.

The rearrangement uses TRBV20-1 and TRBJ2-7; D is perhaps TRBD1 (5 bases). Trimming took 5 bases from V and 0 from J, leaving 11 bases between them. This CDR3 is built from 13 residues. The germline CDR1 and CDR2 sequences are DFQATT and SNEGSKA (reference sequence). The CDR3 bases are TGCAGTGCTCAAATAGACAGCTCCTACGAGCAGTACTTC. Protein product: CSAQIDSSYEQYF.

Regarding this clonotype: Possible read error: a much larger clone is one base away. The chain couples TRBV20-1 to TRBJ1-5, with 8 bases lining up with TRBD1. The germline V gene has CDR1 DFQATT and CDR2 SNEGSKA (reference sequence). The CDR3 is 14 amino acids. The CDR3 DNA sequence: TGCAGTGCTAGGGGAGGGACAGGCAATCAGACCCAGCATTTT. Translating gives CSARGGTGNQTQHF.

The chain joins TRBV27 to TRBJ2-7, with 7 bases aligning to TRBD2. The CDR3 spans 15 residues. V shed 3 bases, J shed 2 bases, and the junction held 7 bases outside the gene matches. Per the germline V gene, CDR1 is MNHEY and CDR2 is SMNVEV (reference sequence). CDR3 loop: CASSFTLAAPYEQYF. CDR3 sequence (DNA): TGTGCCAGCAGTTTTACCCTAGCGGCCCCCTACGAGCAGTACTTC.

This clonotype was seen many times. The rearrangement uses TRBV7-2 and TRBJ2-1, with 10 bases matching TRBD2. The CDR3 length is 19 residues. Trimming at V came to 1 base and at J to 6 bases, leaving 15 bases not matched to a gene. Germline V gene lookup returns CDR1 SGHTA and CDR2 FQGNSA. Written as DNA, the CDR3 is TGTGCCAGCAGCTTAGGTTTGTGGTTTAGCGGGAGGAAGCCCAATGAGCAGTTCTTC. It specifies CASSLGLWFSGRKPNEQFF.

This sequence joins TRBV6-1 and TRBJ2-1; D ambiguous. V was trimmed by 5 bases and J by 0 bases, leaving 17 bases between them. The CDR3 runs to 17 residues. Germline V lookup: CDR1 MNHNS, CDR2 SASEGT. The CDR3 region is CASSYRFLGHSYNEQFF. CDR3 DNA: TGTGCCAGCAGTTATAGGTTTCTTGGTCACTCCTACAATGAGCAGTTCTTC.

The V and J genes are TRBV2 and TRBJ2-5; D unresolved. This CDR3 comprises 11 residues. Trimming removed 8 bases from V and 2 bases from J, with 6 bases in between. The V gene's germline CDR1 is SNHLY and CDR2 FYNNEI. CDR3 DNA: TGTGCCAGCGGGATTCAAGAGACCCAGTACTTC. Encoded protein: CASGIQETQYF.

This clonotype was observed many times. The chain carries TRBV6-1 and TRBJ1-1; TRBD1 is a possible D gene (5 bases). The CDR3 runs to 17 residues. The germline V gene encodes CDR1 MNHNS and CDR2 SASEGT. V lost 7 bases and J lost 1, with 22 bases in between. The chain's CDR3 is CASTKELLGTSNTEAFF. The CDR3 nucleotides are TGTGCCAGCACCAAGGAACTTTTGGGGACCTCGAACACTGAAGCTTTCTTT.

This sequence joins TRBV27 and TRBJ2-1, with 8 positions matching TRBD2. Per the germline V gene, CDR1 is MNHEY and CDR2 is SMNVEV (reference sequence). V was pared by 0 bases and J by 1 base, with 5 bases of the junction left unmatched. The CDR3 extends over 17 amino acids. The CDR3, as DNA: TGTGCCAGCAGTTTATCGGGCATAGCGGGGTCCTACAATGAGCAGTTCTTC. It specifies CASSLSGIAGSYNEQFF.

The CDR3 region has the DNA TGTGCCAGCAGCGTAGAGCACGCGGGAGAGACCCAGTACTTC. This codes for CASSVEHAGETQYF. The gene calls are TRBV9 and TRBJ2-5; D possibly corresponds to TRBD2 (5 bases). V lost 0 bases, J lost 4 bases, and 10 bases lay in between. CDR1 and CDR2 from the germline V gene are SGDLS and YYNGEE. This CDR3 spans 14 amino acids. Filled out from reference TRBV9 and TRBJ2-5, the complete variable domain reads DSGVTQTPKHLITATGQRVTLRCSPRSGDLSVYWYQQSLDQGLQFLIQYYNGEERAKGNILERFSAQQFPDLHSELNLSSLELGDSALYFCASSVEHAGETQYFGPGTRLLVL.